This record looks at one TCR beta chain sequence and its context. As yet, its antigen is unknown. The data stem from a study of T cells after yellow fever vaccination. This CDR3 region has 14 residues. V lost 5 bases to trimming and J lost 7 bases; unmatched junction nucleotides: 4. Germline CDR1 reads SGHVS; CDR2 reads FNYEAQ. Study conclusions and caveats: From the bulk population, abundant clonotypes could contaminate and appear within FACS-sorted repertoires. Overlap between CD4 and CD8 compartments was detected for a small share of clonotypes.

MiXCR was run by TCRdb on the 5' RACE reads, yielding one entry per CDR3 protein. The sample contains hundreds of thousands of distinct CDR3 sequences, around 21% of which appear only once. The sequence came from a man aged 30 to 45 who received the YFV17D yellow fever vaccine. The gene calls are TRBV7-6 and TRBJ2-1; 11 nucleotides match TRBD1. The sample consisted of PBMCs, taken 15 days after the yellow fever booster vaccination. The DNA for the CDR3 is TGTGCCAGCAGCATGGGACAGGGGGGAAATGAGCAGTTCTTC. Encoded protein: CASSMGQGGNEQFF.